The entry that follows covers one T cell receptor (beta chain) sequence. No antigen is known for it. Other nucleotide sequences from this sample produce the same CDR3. The sample comes from a study of shared clonotypes between healthy human individuals. Overall study context: Three plates each covered CD4 naive and memory; CD8 naive two, CD8 memory one.

General study findings and limits: Sharing across four donors was highest in naive CD4 (around 5%) and lowest in memory CD8 (0.4%).

After removal of 6 bases from V and 0 bases from J, the junction contained 5 bases not matched to a gene. Germline V gene data show CDR1 as MNHEY and CDR2 as SVGAGI. The CDR3 length is 14 residues. Cells designated naive CD8 were CD45RO-negative and were positively selected for CCR7, with terminally differentiated effector memory CD45RA+ cells excluded. Over several immunoSEQ plates, each subset's genomic DNA was distributed in even portions. In the original workflow: ImmunoSEQ gave junction-only sequences without quality scores, so filtering differed. The method was immunoSEQ multiplex PCR; TCRdb's version includes in-frame clones alone and lacks a portion of them. V, J and clone size reflect that table, while D and trimming were determined from the DNA. The data contain some 2 million clones, roughly 95% of them singletons.

Material for sequencing was naive CD8+ T cells sorted from blood. The TCR comes from a man aged 18 to 30 in good health. The chain combines TRBV6-5 with TRBJ2-7, with 7 bases matching TRBD1. CDR3 amino acids: CASRAGTDSYEQYF. Written as DNA, the CDR3 is TGTGCCAGCAGAGCCGGGACAGACTCCTACGAGCAGTACTTC.